This TCR beta chain came from a study of T cell responses to AZD1222 COVID-19 vaccine. Looking at the study overall: Doses given second, at about 4 or about 12 weeks, were pooled.

Overall study results and limits: Variant regions that are unmutated are reportedly the target of nearly half of spike-specific TCRs.

About this clone itself: The antigen is undetermined.

Using immunoSEQ multiplex PCR, the repertoire was profiled, and TCRdb retains in-frame clones only, with some absent. This sample has some 96,000 clones, with about 93% found just once. The CDR3 spans 12 residues. The V end lost 6 bases, the J end lost 6 bases, and 9 bases lay between the germline ends. V and J are TRBV12-3 or TRBV12-4 and TRBJ1-5; D is unclear. The sequence derives from an adult in good health. The material sequenced was peripheral blood, taken on day 0 of AZD1222 vaccination. DNA for the CDR3: TGTGCCAGCAGCCGTATTCGTCAGCCCCAGCATTTT. The encoded protein is CASSRIRQPQHF.